Shown below are 24 T cell receptor beta chains from a single sample sequenced in a study of siplizumab effects on memory and regulatory T cells. TCRdb's copy holds only in-frame clones and misses some; the assay was immunoSEQ multiplex PCR. The sample comprises some 88,000 clones, around 90% of which are singletons, and roughly 15% rests with the top ten. Sequencing was performed on CD4+ T cells sorted from blood. All receptors derive from a human donor in good health.

V is TRBV7-8 and J is TRBJ2-3, with 16 bases aligning to TRBD2. V was pared by 1 base and J by 0 bases, with 7 bases of the junction left unmatched. The germline gives CDR1 SGHVS, CDR2 FQNEAQ. This CDR3 region has 20 residues. CDR3 in DNA: TGTGCCAGCAGCTTAGTGGGGACTAGCGGGAGGGCCCGTAGCACAGATACGCAGTATTTT. Amino acid sequence: CASSLVGTSGRARSTDTQYF.

The chain joins TRBV4-2 to TRBJ2-1; either TRBD1 or TRBD2 may supply D (5 bases each). The CDR3 contains 14 residues. Per the germline V gene, CDR1 is LGHNA and CDR2 is YNFKEQ. Trimming took off 4 bases at V and 4 bases at J, with 11 bases between the two ends. In DNA, the CDR3 is TGTGCCAGCAGCCTCTCGGGGCTATACAATGAGCAGTTCTTC. Protein product: CASSLSGLYNEQFF.

This chain joins TRBV28 and TRBJ1-5; no firm D call. V was pared by 5 bases and J by 0 bases, with 11 bases between. Per the germline V gene, CDR1 is MDHEN and CDR2 is SYDVKM. This CDR3 has 15 residues. The CDR3 DNA sequence: TGTGCCAGCAGTAAATTGGGTGTTAGCAATCAGCCCCAGCATTTT. Translated, it gives CASSKLGVSNQPQHF.

J is TRBJ2-7 and V is TRBV7-2; TRBD2 agrees at 12 bases. The germline CDR1 and CDR2 sequences are SGHTA and FQGNSA. There are 16 residues in the CDR3. V was pared by 6 bases and J by 0 bases, with 6 bases of the junction left unmatched. The CDR3 DNA follows: TGTGCCAGCAGTTCAAAGACTAGCGGGAGCTCCTACGAGCAGTACTTC. Amino acid sequence: CASSSKTSGSSYEQYF.

V gene TRBV10-1 combines with J gene TRBJ2-1; 9 bases agree with TRBD1. Germline V CDR1 and CDR2: WNHNN, SYGVQD (reference sequence). CDR3 length: 13 residues. Germline trimming cut 8 bases from V and 10 bases from J; bases unmatched to any gene: 9. The CDR3 spells CASYGQGRLEQFF. CDR3 sequence (DNA): TGCGCCAGCTATGGACAGGGGCGTTTAGAGCAGTTCTTC.

This clone came up once. V gene TRBV6-6 combines with J gene TRBJ2-5; D is unresolved. Per the germline V gene, CDR1 is MNHNY and CDR2 is SVGAGI (reference sequence). Trimming took off 2 bases at V and 1 base at J, with 8 bases between the two ends. The CDR3 loop spans 14 amino acids. CDR3 nucleotide sequence: TGTGCCAGCAGTTACGCACGGATCCAAGAGACCCAGTACTTC. Translating gives CASSYARIQETQYF.

This clone was observed once. CDR3 loop: CASSLGPTVATYEQYF. Written as DNA, the CDR3 is TGTGCCAGCAGCCTAGGGCCGACTGTCGCAACCTACGAGCAGTACTTC. V usage is TRBV27 and J usage is TRBJ2-7; D gene ambiguous. Trimming removed 6 bases from V and 2 bases from J, with 20 bases in between. This CDR3 spans 16 amino acids. The germline V gene has CDR1 MNHEY and CDR2 SMNVEV (reference sequence).

This rearrangement joins TRBV11-3 to TRBJ2-2, with TRBD1 matching 7 bases. The CDR3 has 15 residues. Looked up from germline, CDR1 is SGHNT and CDR2 is YENEEA. V trimming: 3 bases; J trimming: 4 bases; junction bases outside the gene matches: 5. The CDR3 sequence is CASSFRQGITGELFF. The CDR3 DNA follows: TGTGCCAGCAGCTTCCGACAGGGTATCACCGGGGAGCTGTTTTTT.

The rearrangement uses TRBV27 and TRBJ2-1; 9 bases map to TRBD2. CDR1 and CDR2 from the germline V gene are MNHEY and SMNVEV (reference sequence). J lost 7 bases, V lost 4 bases, and 5 bases had no gene match. The CDR3 contains 14 residues. In nucleotides, the CDR3 is TGTGCCAGCAGTTGGCGGGAGGGCGGTAATGAGCAGTTCTTC. As protein: CASSWREGGNEQFF.

The chain employs TRBV7-9 and TRBJ1-3; D gene ambiguous. The CDR3 has 15 amino acids. The V and J ends lost 2 bases and 2 bases respectively, with 10 bases between them. Germline V gene data show CDR1 as SEHNR and CDR2 as FQNEAQ (reference sequence). CDR3 sequence: CASSLTGSTGNTIYF. CDR3 nucleotide sequence: TGTGCCAGCAGCTTAACGGGAAGCACTGGAAACACCATATATTTT.

V is TRBV9 and J is TRBJ1-5, with TRBD1 as a possible D gene (5 bases). The CDR3 sequence is 15 residues long. CDR1 and CDR2 (germline): SGDLS, YYNGEE. V lost 0 bases and J lost 7, with 14 bases in between. For the CDR3, the DNA is TGTGCCAGCAGCGTAGCGGGGACCCTAGGCCAGCCCCAGCATTTT. The encoded protein is CASSVAGTLGQPQHF.

The chain combines TRBV20-1 with TRBJ2-5, with D perhaps matching TRBD1 (5 bases). The J call is uncertain, as TRBJ2-7 better fits the DNA end. The length of the CDR3 is 11 residues. CDR1 is DFQATT, CDR2 SNEGSKA, per germline (reference sequence). CDR3 protein: CRADKPYEQYF. CDR3 DNA sequence: TGCAGGGCGGACAAGCCCTACGAGCAGTACTTC.

The rearrangement uses TRBV14 and TRBJ2-1; unclear D gene. V was trimmed by 0 bases and J by 4 bases, leaving 16 bases between them. CDR1 is SGHDN, CDR2 FVKESK, per germline. The CDR3 loop spans 17 amino acids. The DNA for the CDR3 is TGTGCCAGCAGCCAAGAAGAAGGTAGAAGGATTTACAATGAGCAGTTCTTC. This encodes CASSQEEGRRIYNEQFF.

This clone was detected only once. V and J are TRBV15 and TRBJ1-2; the match to TRBD1 covers 7 bases. Germline CDR1 reads LNHNV; CDR2 reads YYDKDF (reference sequence). The junction had 7 bases not matched to a gene; V was cut back by 0 bases and J by 0 bases. The CDR3 loop spans 17 amino acids. The CDR3: CATSRDRGTAANYGYTF. DNA for the CDR3: TGTGCCACCAGCAGAGATCGAGGGACAGCAGCTAACTATGGCTACACCTTC.

The rearrangement links TRBV9 to TRBJ1-1, with a tentative D call TRBD1 (5 bases). Germline values: CDR1 SGDLS, CDR2 YYNGEE. V dropped 3 bases and J dropped 1 base, with 16 bases sitting between them. The CDR3 is 16 amino acids. For the CDR3, the DNA is TGTGCCAGCAGCGGCAACCCGGGACGGGAGAACACTGAAGCTTTCTTT. Its protein product is CASSGNPGRENTEAFF.

The CDR3 is CSGAGDDEQYF. Written as DNA, the CDR3 is TGCAGTGGAGCAGGGGACGACGAGCAGTACTTC. The rearrangement joins TRBV20-1 to TRBJ2-7; possibly TRBD1 for D (6 bases). V was clipped by 7 bases and J by 5 bases, with 12 bases between them. The CDR3 loop spans 11 amino acids. CDR1 DFQATT and CDR2 SNEGSKA come from the germline V gene (reference sequence).

The chain couples TRBV7-3 to TRBJ1-1; D might be TRBD1 (6 bases). Germline CDR1 reads SGHTA; CDR2 reads FQGTGA. V was pared by 1 base and J by 5 bases, with 8 bases between. CDR3 size: 13 residues. This CDR3 is CASSLKGQTEAFF. The CDR3 DNA is TGTGCCAGCAGCTTAAAAGGACAGACTGAAGCTTTCTTT.

V is TRBV19 and J is TRBJ2-1; the D gene is possibly TRBD2 (6 bases). V shed 0 bases and J shed 4 bases, with 10 bases lying between them. Per germline, CDR1 LNHDA and CDR2 SQIVND (reference sequence). The CDR3 has 15 amino acids. This CDR3 reads CASSIDGRTYNEQFF. CDR3 sequence (DNA): TGTGCCAGTAGTATAGACGGGAGAACTTACAATGAGCAGTTCTTC.

A single count supports this clone. The chain employs TRBV5-1 and TRBJ2-3; 11 bases map to TRBD2. This CDR3 is 16 amino acids long. The germline V gene has CDR1 SGHRS and CDR2 YFSETQ. The junction had 5 bases not matched to a gene; V was cut back by 3 bases and J by 2 bases. As DNA, the CDR3 is TGCGCCAGCAGCTGGAGACTAGCGGGATCCACAGATACGCAGTATTTT. Residues: CASSWRLAGSTDTQYF.

V and J are TRBV2 and TRBJ2-5, with 11 nucleotides matching TRBD2. The germline CDR1 and CDR2 sequences are SNHLY and FYNNEI. The CDR3 runs to 13 residues. The V and J ends lost 11 bases and 7 bases, in that order; junction bases with no gene match: 9. The CDR3 DNA follows: TGTGCCTCCACTAGCGGGAGAGTCGCGACCCAGTACTTC. Translation: CASTSGRVATQYF.

The rearrangement joins TRBV11-3 to TRBJ2-5, with 9 nucleotides matching TRBD1. Germline assignment: CDR1 SGHNT and CDR2 YENEEA. The ends lost 5 bases at V and 4 bases at J; junction bases unmatched: 5. CDR3 length equals 14 residues. The CDR3 is CASSPRTGAETQYF. The CDR3 nucleotides read TGTGCCAGCAGCCCCCGGACAGGGGCAGAGACCCAGTACTTC.

This chain uses TRBV5-1 with TRBJ2-3; TRBD2 matches 11 bases. The CDR3 length is 14 residues. CDR1 is SGHRS, CDR2 YFSETQ, per germline. Trimming at V came to 5 bases and at J to 5 bases, leaving 4 bases not matched to a gene. CDR3 in amino acids: CASRTSGRGDTQYF. Here the CDR3 DNA reads TGCGCCAGCAGAACTAGCGGGAGAGGAGATACGCAGTATTTT.

This clone was found once. This rearrangement joins TRBV28 to TRBJ2-3, with 7 positions matching TRBD2. CDR1 is MDHEN and CDR2 is SYDVKM in the germline V gene. The CDR3 loop spans 17 amino acids. V was pared by 5 bases and J by 2 bases, with 13 bases of the junction left unmatched. CDR3 protein: CASSPSPFGLDTDTQYF. The CDR3 region has the DNA TGTGCCAGCAGTCCGAGTCCCTTCGGACTAGACACAGATACGCAGTATTTT. The full variable domain, completed using reference TRBV28 and TRBJ2-3, is DVKVTQSSRYLVKRTGEKVFLECVQDMDHENMFWYRQDPGLGLRLIYFSYDVKMKEKGDIPEGYSVSREKKERFSLILESASTNQTSMYLCASSPSPFGLDTDTQYFGPGTRLTVL.

V and J are TRBV21-1 and TRBJ1-1; no check of the table's D call, TRBD1, against the DNA was made. TRBV21-1 is a recognized pseudogene. The CDR3 sequence is 16 residues long. The CDR3 DNA sequence: TGTGCCAGCAGCACCCGGGGACAGGGGAGGAACACTGAAGCTTTCTTT. Amino acid sequence: CASSTRGQGRNTEAFF.